This TCR beta chain was observed in a study of shared clonotypes between healthy human individuals (dated by TCRdb to about 2020). Describing the broader study: Two women and a few men aged 18 to 49 years were included in the cohort. Per donor, three plates each were used for CD4 naive and CD4 memory, two for CD8 naive, and one for CD8 memory. Blood TCR repertoires of five healthy adults were deeply sequenced to estimate repertoire size and the extent of clonotype sharing between individuals. Libraries were prepared and TCR repertoires were sequenced by different laboratories using diverse techniques, in order to increase sequencing depth and limit assay-specific biases. Leukapheresis yielded between about 0.85 and 10 billion PBMCs per donor. On the study overall, not on this receptor specifically: Sampling was restricted to blood, and TCR repertoires in tissues likely differ from the TCR repertoires found in blood. Even with the large sequencing depth, rarefaction of the sorted-subset datasets indicated that sequencing was incomplete. Compared with non-shared clonotypes, the clonotypes found in all four sorted-subset donors had higher generation probabilities. Pairwise subsampling led to the expectation that sequencing depth would affect the degree of clonotype sharing among donors. Sharing across a few donors was observed for about 5% of naive CD4, 3.5% of naive CD8, 2.3% of memory CD4, and around 0.42% of memory CD8 clonotypes. The genetic and exposure-history diversity represented was limited by the small number of donors. Larger estimated clonotype richness was generally found for naive subsets than for memory subsets.

Using the deep immunoSEQ assay, TCR CDR3 regions were amplified from genomic DNA by multiplex PCR. For each cell subset, the extracted genomic DNA was distributed evenly across all wells of several immunoSEQ 96-well plates, and each plate served as one replicate. For sorted subsets, roughly 190 ng of genomic DNA, equivalent to some 33,000 T cell genomes, went into each replicate PCR. Purified libraries were measured with a Qubit 3.0 fluorometer, size-checked on a Bioanalyzer 2100, and measured again with the KAPA Library Quantification kit. Every immunoSEQ 96-well plate was sequenced on a dedicated single-read 150-cycle Illumina NextSeq 550 flow cell. On the authors' methods: The immunoSEQ output contained only junctional sequences without quality scores, so filtering could not match that applied to full-length reads. Sequences were annotated with PyIR, a Python wrapper for IgBLAST v1.9, and V/J genes and CDR3 were assigned using IMGT germline references. Any read was removed if the V/J assignment was weak (E-value above 1e-6), the CDR3 was missing, or the read contained stop codons, out-of-frame junctions, or ambiguous translated residues. V3J clonotypes were defined as sequences sharing an identical inferred V gene, J gene, and CDR3 amino acid sequence. The percentage overlap between two repertoires was calculated by dividing the number of shared unique clonotypes by the size of the smaller repertoire. Richness of each repertoire was evaluated using RTK rarefaction, the Chao1 estimator, and Recon v2.1 estimates of unobserved clonotypes. OLGA was used to compute generation probabilities for all TCRbeta clonotypes that the gDNA method yielded from four donors. Imported from immuneACCESS, the table was reduced by TCRdb to in-frame sequences with V and J called. These copies leave out some clones; in studies compared against another copy, an unresolved V gene accounts for under half, and the cause of the remainder is not known. V and J calls plus clone size are reproduced from that table; the DNA served to infer D and trimming. The sample profile shows just over 2,000,000 clones; around 95% of them were found once. The top ten clones comprise approximately 0.13% of the sample.

Here V drops 4 bases and J drops 6 bases, and the junction holds 4 bases not matched to any gene. The germline V gene (reference sequence) provides CDR1 SEHNR and CDR2 FQNEAQ. Measured from the cysteine to the phenylalanine, the CDR3 is 15 residues long. The kept DNA is CDR3 alone, 45 bases in frame from the first base. The donors were healthy, HIV-negative adults who had no recently reported acute infections or vaccinations. Only Caucasian adults living in Nashville, Tennessee, USA were represented among the donors. CD4+ T cells were enriched by magnetic negative selection, after which naive cells were positively selected on CD45RA and the negative fraction was taken as the memory subset. Blood was collected by leukapheresis, and PBMCs were isolated by Ficoll-Histopaque density gradient centrifugation and then cryopreserved in liquid nitrogen vapor phase. Analytical flow cytometry was used to check the purity and quantity of every magnetically sorted T cell population. Genomic DNA was isolated from every sorted fraction and measured by UV absorbance on a Nanodrop 2000c.

For this clone: The clone's antigen remains unknown. The record has no base qualities; no much larger clone is one base away.

Material for sequencing was naive CD4+ T cells sorted from blood. This specimen's cell subset or site label, per the study, means: CD45RA+ positively selected. Recombination linked TRBV7-9 to TRBJ1-6; 9 bases in the middle match TRBD1. The sequence came from a man aged 18 to 29 in good health. The CDR3 corresponds to CASSWDRVRNSPLHF. The bases are TGTGCCAGCAGCTGGGACAGGGTTCGTAATTCACCCCTCCACTTT.